The TCR beta chain under discussion was sequenced for a study of human T cells and chemical hapten exposure. Study information: Patch tests of 0.01% DPC on the upper back were read at 6 days. Mostly female, the patients presented with alopecia areata, totalis or universalis.

Time point given: pre-sensitization, week 0. Treatment here: therapeutic diphenylcyclopropenone sensitization with weekly scalp DPC. Samples of blood were obtained prior to the application of each patch test. V shed 0 bases and J 6 bases; nucleotides not matched to a gene: 9. The CDR3 length is 16 residues. Per germline, CDR1 SGHAT and CDR2 FQNNGV. This clonotype was detected a few times. As handled by the study authors: From roughly 23,000 to 700,000 TCRs were found per sample, with a median of approximately 92,000. TCRdb re-called the RACE reads with MiXCR, one entry per CDR3 protein. These V and J calls are TCRdb output, not the study's own analysis. The sample contains more than 100,000 distinct CDR3 sequences, about 13% of which appear only once.

V usage is TRBV11-2 and J usage is TRBJ2-3, with 7 bases fitting TRBD1. The TCR was taken from a woman aged 18-35 years with alopecia areata. Some clones in this sample may be carry-over from other donors' samples. Material: whole blood, obtained in connection with sensitization to the hapten diphenylcyclopropenone (DPC). The CDR3 is CASSLDLRGQLDTQYF. CDR3 sequence (DNA): TGTGCCAGCAGCTTAGATCTGAGGGGACAGCTGGATACGCAGTATTTT.